The present T cell receptor beta chain was sequenced within a study of OX40 agonist ivuxolimab in advanced cancers. Study-level background: The dose-escalation cohort had hepatocellular carcinoma, melanoma, renal cell or head and neck cancer. Three patients showed partial responses: one hepatocellular carcinoma and two cutaneous melanoma cases.

Germline CDR1 is SEHNR and CDR2 is FQNEAQ (reference sequence). V shed 3 bases and J shed 6 bases, with 10 bases lying between them. This CDR3 is built from 13 residues. The assay was immunoSEQ multiplex PCR, and TCRdb's table has in-frame clones only and misses some. This table holds fewer than 20,000 clones, roughly three quarters found once. Material: CD4+ or CD8+ T cells sorted from blood, obtained in a trial of the OX40 agonist ivuxolimab. The TCR sequence derives from an adult with an advanced solid tumor such as melanoma, head and neck, liver or kidney cancer. The rearrangement joins TRBV7-9 to TRBJ2-3; D not certain. The CDR3 here is CASSFTDWDTQYF. In DNA, the CDR3 is TGTGCCAGCAGCTTTACGGATTGGGATACGCAGTATTTT.